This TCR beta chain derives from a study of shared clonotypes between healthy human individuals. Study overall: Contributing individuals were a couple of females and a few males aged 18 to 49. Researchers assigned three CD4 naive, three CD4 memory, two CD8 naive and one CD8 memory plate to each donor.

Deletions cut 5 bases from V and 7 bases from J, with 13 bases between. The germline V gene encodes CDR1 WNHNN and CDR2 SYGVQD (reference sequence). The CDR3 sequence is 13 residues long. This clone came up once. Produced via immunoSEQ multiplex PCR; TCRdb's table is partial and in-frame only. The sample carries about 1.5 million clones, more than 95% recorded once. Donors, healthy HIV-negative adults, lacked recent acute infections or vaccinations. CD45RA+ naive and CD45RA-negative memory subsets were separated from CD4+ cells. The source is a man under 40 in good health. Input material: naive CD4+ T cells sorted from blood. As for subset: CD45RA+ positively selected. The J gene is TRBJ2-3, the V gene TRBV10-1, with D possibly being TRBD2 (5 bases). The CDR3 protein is CASSRTVGNTQYF. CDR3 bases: TGCGCCAGCAGTCGGACTGTCGGCAATACGCAGTATTTT.